The table lists the clone carrying this T cell receptor (beta chain) with a few counts. The antigen remains undetermined. V gave up 6 bases and J gave up 3 bases; unmatched junction bases: 10. The CDR3 loop spans 17 amino acids. Germline V lookup: CDR1 MNHEY, CDR2 SVGAGI. Each TCR library used roughly 490 ng of total RNA and a linear amplification protocol. TCRdb processed the reads anew with MiXCR; each CDR3 protein has one entry. This table has around 200,000 distinct CDR3 sequences, around 74% appearing once. The data derive from a study of healthy donors' naive CD4 and CD8 T cells. The study's findings and limits: Chains were not paired, since alpha and beta were sequenced in bulk. A reported CD4+/CD8+ bias affected most V and J genes in naive cells.

Source material: naive CD4+ and CD8+ T cells sorted from blood, pooled from several donors. This TCR was recovered from a pool of human donors in good health; the sample pools cells from several healthy donors. The V gene is TRBV6-5, the J gene TRBJ2-5, with 13 bases identical to TRBD2. CDR3 loop: CASRRTSGGKFKETQYF. CDR3 DNA: TGTGCCAGCAGGCGGACTAGCGGGGGAAAATTTAAAGAGACCCAGTACTTC.